These 6 T cell receptor beta chains originate from one sample sequenced in a study of hypomethylating agent response in myelodysplastic syndrome (dated by TCRdb to about 2021). The library relied on the immunoSEQ multiplex PCR assay. TCRdb retrieved this table from immuneACCESS and kept in-frame rearrangements only. Not all clones are present; in checked studies, unresolved V genes account for under half, and no reason is known for the remainder. The sample profile shows about 10,000 clones; 83% of them were found once. About 4% of the sample rests with the top ten. The sequenced sample was bone marrow, obtained before or after starting hypomethylating agent treatment for myelodysplastic syndrome (not recorded which). The origin of the receptors is a human donor with myelodysplastic syndrome.

The genes are TRBV7-3 and TRBJ2-3; D may be TRBD2 (5 bases). Trimming left V 3 bases short and J 0 bases short, with 16 bases between. CDR1 and CDR2 (germline): SGHTA, FQGTGA. CDR3 length: 17 amino acids. The CDR3 coding sequence is TGTGCCAGCAGCTTCGGCAACATCAGGACTAGCACAGATACGCAGTATTTT. It codes for CASSFGNIRTSTDTQYF.

This sequence joins TRBV13 and TRBJ2-5; tentatively, D is TRBD2 (7 bases). The J call may be incorrect, as the DNA end agrees better with TRBJ2-7. There are 14 residues in the CDR3. CDR1 is PRHDT, CDR2 FYEKMQ, per germline (reference sequence). CDR3 nucleotides: TGTGCCAGCAGCTTACAGGGGAGGGGTCTCGAGCAGTACTTC. Protein: CASSLQGRGLEQYF.

The chain joins TRBV6-5 to TRBJ1-6; D unclear. In germline, CDR1 is MNHEY, CDR2 SVGAGI. Trimming took 4 bases from V and 7 from J, leaving 17 bases between them. This CDR3 comprises 16 residues. CDR3 sequence reads: CASSWSSAPGNSPLHF. The CDR3, as DNA: TGTGCCAGCAGTTGGTCGTCGGCGCCTGGGAATTCACCCCTCCACTTT.

The genes are TRBV6-6 and TRBJ1-2; D remains ambiguous. The CDR3 has 15 residues. The germline V gene has CDR1 MNHNY and CDR2 SVGAGI (reference sequence). With 0 bases removed from V and 3 bases from J, the gap between germline ends came to 11 bases. CDR3 coding DNA: TGTGCCAGCAGTTACTCGGCAACAAGGGACTATGGCTACACCTTC. As protein: CASSYSATRDYGYTF.

V usage is TRBV25-1 and J usage is TRBJ1-4; D unclear. The germline gives CDR1 MGHDK, CDR2 SYGVNS. The CDR3 has 17 residues. Trimming stripped 4 bases from V and 5 bases from J, with 20 bases between. CDR3 residues: CASSVPRGRGRNEKLFF. The CDR3 DNA reads as TGTGCCAGCAGTGTCCCAAGAGGCCGTGGGAGAAATGAAAAACTGTTTTTT.

This chain connects TRBV7-8 to TRBJ2-1; D perhaps matches TRBD2 (5 bases). This CDR3 has 18 residues. V lost 5 bases and J 1 base, leaving 21 bases between the germline ends. Germline V gene sequence: CDR1 SGHVS, CDR2 FQNEAQ. In nucleotides, the CDR3 is TGTGCCAGCAGCCTCCTGTATTTCGAGCGGAGGTCCTACAATGAGCAGTTCTTC. Its translation: CASSLLYFERRSYNEQFF.